This T cell receptor beta chain stems from a study of early T cells in non-severe SARS-CoV-2 infection. Study background: Sequencing used unsorted whole-blood bulk RNA, so chains lack pairing.

Study results and caveats: Clonotype matching in VDJdb favored anti-spike CD8 responses and did not capture private and CD4 specificities.

A note on this clonotype: Its antigen is not identified.

Unique molecular identifier tags were affixed to discrete cDNA molecules. TCRdb processed the 5' RACE reads anew with MiXCR; each CDR3 protein has one entry. Counted here are 100,000 to 130,000 distinct CDR3 sequences, 9.5% to 13% occurring once; the ten biggest clones make up 3% to 3.5%. This CDR3 contains 17 residues. The ends were cut back, 4 bases at V and 1 base at J, with 19 bases in the middle. Germline lookup yields CDR1 SGHAT and CDR2 FQNNGV. The origin of this receptor is an adult who was a healthcare worker with PCR-confirmed SARS-CoV-2 infection or an uninfected control (not recorded which). The rearrangement links TRBV11-2 to TRBJ2-5, with a weak D call TRBD2 (6 bases). The material sequenced was whole blood. The CDR3 nucleotides read TGTGCCAGCAGCTCCCGGGGACTCCGTCGAATCCAAGAGACCCAGTACTTC. Translated, it gives CASSSRGLRRIQETQYF. The full variable domain, in which reference TRBV11-2 and TRBJ2-5 provide the parts outside the CDR3, is EAGVAQSPRYKIIEKRQSVAFWCNPISGHATLYWYQQILGQGPKLLIQFQNNGVVDDSQLPKDRFSAERLKGVDSTLKIQPAKLEDSAVYLCASSSRGLRRIQETQYFGPGTRLLVL.